This T cell receptor (beta chain) comes out of a study of Ad26.COV2.S vaccination and SARS-CoV-2 variants. The study's findings and limits: Possibly, TCR breadth and depth analyses underestimated total T cell responses. Placebo recipients and vaccine recipients were similar in non-spike TCR breadth.

This table comes from immunoSEQ multiplex PCR, and its TCRdb copy is limited to in-frame clones, with some not included. Seen here are around 350,000 clones, approximately 84% observed once, and the top ten hold around 3.3%. The sample's treatment: roughly 20 received Ad26.COV2.S at low or high dose, single or two shots; about 5 received placebo; per-sample allocation not given. The samples were gathered on day 63 after the first injection of vaccine or placebo. The administered vaccine (an Ad26 vector) expressed Wuhan-strain SARS-CoV-2 spike. Per germline, CDR1 LNHDA and CDR2 SQIVND (reference sequence). The CDR3 spans 15 residues. V lost 6 bases, J lost 2 bases, and 2 bases stayed unmatched. This clone occurred once. Antigen specificity is unknown.

J is TRBJ2-3 and V is TRBV19; 13 bases agree with TRBD2. Sequencing used peripheral blood, obtained in a trial of Ad26.COV2.S vaccine versus placebo. This TCR was sampled from a person between 18 and 65 years old who received the Ad26.COV2.S COVID-19 vaccine or a placebo. The CDR3 coding sequence is TGTGCCAGTAGGGGACTAGCGGGGTACACAGATACGCAGTATTTT. This gives the protein CASRGLAGYTDTQYF.